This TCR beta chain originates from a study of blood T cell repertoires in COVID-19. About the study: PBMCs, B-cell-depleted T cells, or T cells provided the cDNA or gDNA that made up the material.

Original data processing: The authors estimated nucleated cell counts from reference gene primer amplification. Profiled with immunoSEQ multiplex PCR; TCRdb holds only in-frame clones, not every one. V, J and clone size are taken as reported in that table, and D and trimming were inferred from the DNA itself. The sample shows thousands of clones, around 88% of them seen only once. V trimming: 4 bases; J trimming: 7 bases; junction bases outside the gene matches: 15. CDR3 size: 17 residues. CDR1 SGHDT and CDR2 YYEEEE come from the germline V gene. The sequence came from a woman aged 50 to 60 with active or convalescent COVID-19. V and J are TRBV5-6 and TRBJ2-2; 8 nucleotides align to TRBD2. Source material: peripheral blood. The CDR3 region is CASSHMRGAGVGGELFF. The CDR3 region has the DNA TGTGCCAGCAGCCACATGAGAGGAGCGGGAGTGGGCGGGGAGCTGTTTTTT.